This T cell receptor (beta chain) was sequenced during a study of OX40 agonist ivuxolimab in advanced cancers. Describing the broader study: Ivuxolimab was an agonistic, fully human IgG2 monoclonal antibody directed against OX40 (CD134), a costimulatory receptor. Intravenous ivuxolimab was administered to patients every 2 weeks at six dose levels: 0.01, 0.1, 0.3, 1.5, 3 and 10 mg/kg. Of the roughly 52 dose-escalation patients, hepatocellular carcinoma was present in about 20, melanoma in approximately 15, renal cell carcinoma in 9 and head and neck cancer in 9. In the dose-escalation cohort, nearly 85% of patients were male, and the mean age was roughly 56 years with a range of roughly 20 to 79. Patients were allowed to have had prior anti-PD-1, anti-PD-L1 or anti-CTLA-4 therapy, and roughly 40% of the dose-escalation patients had previously received checkpoint inhibitors. Partial responses occurred in three dose-escalation patients: two with cutaneous melanoma and one with hepatocellular carcinoma. Peripheral TCRbeta sequencing aimed to test whether ivuxolimab altered TCR sequence diversity and caused clonal T-cell expansion. The paper reports the monotherapy dose-escalation portion (N of about 50 patients) of the phase I ivuxolimab trial. Study-level results and caveats: Which antigens the clonally expanded peripheral T cells were specific for was not determined. Partial responders in the 0.1-3.0 mg/kg groups had among the lowest normalized peripheral clonal expansion, especially among CD8+ T cells. After ivuxolimab, CD8+ T cells had more expanded clones than CD4+ T cells on average. Clonal expansion of both CD4+ and CD8+ blood T cells was observed from baseline to week 6 at doses 0.1 to 3.0 mg/kg. Low levels of normalized T-cell clonal expansion were also shown by some nonresponding patients.

CDR1 and CDR2, per the germline V gene, are MGHRA and YSYEKL. The trim is 0 bases for V and 5 bases for J, with a gap of 10 bases between the germline ends. Spanning cysteine to phenylalanine, the CDR3 consists of 14 amino acids. Only the CDR3 part of the read is kept: 42 bases, read in frame from the first base. Notes on this clone: The target of this receptor is not known. No base quality information exists; no much larger clone differs at one position.

Genomic DNA was isolated from the sorted cells so that the TCRbeta CDR3 region could be sequenced. The immunoSEQ Assay was used for sequencing of TCRbeta CDR3 regions. Entries here come from immuneACCESS through TCRdb and include only in-frame sequences with V and J called. Some clones fail to appear in such tables; in the studies checked, an unresolved V gene covers under half of the shortfall, and the cause of the remainder is unknown. In this sample the table shows 90,000 to 100,000 clones, roughly 89% of which occur a single time. The ten largest account for roughly 0.52% of the sample. Patients with autoimmune disease history or receiving systemic immunosuppression were excluded from the trial. Peripheral blood for TCR sequencing was drawn from every dose cohort at baseline, at cycle 4 day 1 and at cycle 7 day 1. The samples were drawn from a first-in-human, open-label, multicenter phase I dose-escalation trial of ivuxolimab. Adults with locally advanced or metastatic melanoma, renal cell carcinoma, hepatocellular carcinoma or head and neck squamous cell carcinoma were enrolled in the trial. Before TCR sequencing, CD4+ and CD8+ T cells were separately sorted from peripheral blood.

The receptor comes from an adult with an advanced solid tumor such as melanoma, head and neck, liver or kidney cancer. The V gene is TRBV4-1 and the J gene is TRBJ1-2; no confident D gene assignment can be made. The sequences come from CD4+ or CD8+ T cells sorted from blood, collected in a trial of the OX40 agonist ivuxolimab. Read as DNA, the sequence is TGCGCCAGCAGCCAAGAGCGTCAGTCTTATGGCTACACCTTC. Its protein reads: CASSQERQSYGYTF.